The 17 T cell receptor beta chains reported below all come from one sample, sequenced in a study of shared clonotypes between healthy human individuals. The table came from immunoSEQ multiplex PCR; TCRdb's copy has only in-frame clones and leaves some out. The data hold 2.5 million or so clones, with around 90% observed a single time. The sample consisted of naive CD4+ T cells sorted from blood. Subset reported: CD45RA+ positively selected. The receptors derive from a man aged 18-30 years in good health.

The J gene is TRBJ2-5, the V gene TRBV29-1; D unresolved. Trimming stripped 3 bases from V and 6 bases from J, with 17 bases between. There are 14 residues in the CDR3. Germline loops: CDR1 SQVTM, CDR2 ANQGSEA. CDR3 sequence (DNA): TGCAGCGTTGAGGTCCCCCAAGCCAGGCAGACCCAGTACTTC. Translation: CSVEVPQARQTQYF.

CDR3 DNA sequence: TGTGCCAGTAATTCAGCGGTAATAGCTGGCGCCTATAATTCACCCCTCCACTTT. Protein sequence: CASNSAVIAGAYNSPLHF. The V and J genes are TRBV19 and TRBJ1-6; no firm D call. Trimming shortened V by 7 bases and J by 2 bases, and 21 bases separated the two germline ends. From germline, CDR1 is LNHDA and CDR2 SQIVND (reference sequence). CDR3 size: 18 residues.

The chain couples TRBV9 to TRBJ2-7; 7 bases map to TRBD1. Trimming at V came to 0 bases and at J to 7 bases, leaving 4 bases not matched to a gene. Germline V gene data show CDR1 as SGDLS and CDR2 as YYNGEE. This CDR3 is 13 amino acids long. CDR3 DNA sequence: TGTGCCAGCAGCGTAGACAGGGGCGGGGAGCAGTACTTC. Its translation is CASSVDRGGEQYF. Looking up the rest from reference TRBV9 and TRBJ2-7 gives the full variable domain: DSGVTQTPKHLITATGQRVTLRCSPRSGDLSVYWYQQSLDQGLQFLIQYYNGEERAKGNILERFSAQQFPDLHSELNLSSLELGDSALYFCASSVDRGGEQYFGPGTRLTVT.

This sequence joins TRBV19 and TRBJ2-3; a possible D gene is TRBD2 (6 bases). The CDR3 sequence is 18 residues long. Germline V gives CDR1 LNHDA, CDR2 SQIVND (reference sequence). The V end lost 5 bases, the J end lost 0 bases, and 21 bases lay between the germline ends. CDR3 nucleotides: TGTGCCAGTAGTTTTGTTTGGGGAGGCCTTACGAGCACAGATACGCAGTATTTT. It specifies CASSFVWGGLTSTDTQYF.

This rearrangement joins TRBV2 to TRBJ2-5, with D possibly matching TRBD2 (5 bases). Trimming took 6 bases from V and 5 from J, leaving 19 bases between them. This CDR3 contains 15 residues. The germline V gene encodes CDR1 SNHLY and CDR2 FYNNEI. This CDR3 reads CASSAYEGYGETQYF. The CDR3 region has the DNA TGTGCCAGCAGCGCATATGAGGGCTACGGTGAGACCCAGTACTTC.

The CDR3 spells CASRIAGGSYEQYF. CDR3 in DNA: TGTGCCAGCAGAATAGCGGGGGGTAGCTACGAGCAGTACTTC. This rearrangement joins TRBV2 to TRBJ2-7; the match to TRBD2 covers 10 bases. Trimming at V came to 6 bases and at J to 3 bases, leaving 5 bases not matched to a gene. Germline CDR1 is SNHLY and CDR2 is FYNNEI. The CDR3 extends over 14 amino acids. The whole variable domain, remainder taken from reference TRBV2 and TRBJ2-7, is EPEVTQTPSHQVTQMGQEVILRCVPISNHLYFYWYRQILGQKVEFLVSFYNNEISEKSEIFDDQFSVERPDGSNFTLKIRSTKLEDSAMYFCASRIAGGSYEQYFGPGTRLTVT.

The rearrangement joins TRBV30 to TRBJ2-1; possibly TRBD1 or TRBD2 for D (5 bases each). Germline-derived CDR1 and CDR2 are GTSNPN and SVGIG (reference sequence). The V gene lost 7 bases and the J gene lost 0 bases, with 16 bases spanning the gap. The CDR3 has 15 amino acids. The CDR3 sequence: CALLRDGGSYNEQFF. Written as DNA, the CDR3 is TGTGCCTTACTAAGGGACGGAGGCTCCTACAATGAGCAGTTCTTC.

The chain employs TRBV6-1 and TRBJ2-2; D remains ambiguous. This CDR3 spans 14 amino acids. V was trimmed by 6 bases and J by 6 bases, leaving 14 bases between them. CDR1 and CDR2 from the germline V gene are MNHNS and SASEGT. CDR3 DNA sequence: TGTGCCAGCAGAAGTAGAGCAGCCCCCGGGGAGCTGTTTTTT. Protein sequence: CASRSRAAPGELFF.

A remark on this clone: The sample carries other DNA sequences with the same CDR3. The chain joins TRBV11-2 to TRBJ2-5; tentatively, D is TRBD2 (5 bases). The CDR3 is 12 residues long. The ends were cut back, 0 bases at V and 7 bases at J, with 6 bases in the middle. The germline gives CDR1 SGHAT, CDR2 FQNNGV. The CDR3 sequence: CASSLDRGTQYF. The CDR3 nucleotides read TGTGCCAGCAGCTTAGATCGGGGGACCCAGTACTTC.

The V gene is TRBV25-1, the J gene TRBJ2-1; D perhaps matches TRBD1 (6 bases). Germline lookup yields CDR1 MGHDK and CDR2 SYGVNS. The CDR3 covers 16 residues. V lost 2 bases and J lost 5, with 16 bases in between. The CDR3 loop is CASSEITGTRNNEQFF. CDR3 DNA sequence: TGTGCCAGCAGTGAAATCACAGGGACCCGCAACAATGAGCAGTTCTTC.

This clone was counted a few times. This rearrangement joins TRBV29-1 to TRBJ1-2; no definite D call. CDR1 is SQVTM, CDR2 ANQGSEA, per germline. V was shortened by 1 base and J by 3 bases, with 6 bases between the two germline ends. The CDR3 has 12 residues. The CDR3 sequence: CSVEVADYGYTF. The CDR3, as DNA: TGCAGCGTTGAAGTAGCGGACTATGGCTACACCTTC. The variable domain in full, completed from reference TRBV29-1 and TRBJ1-2, reads SAVISQKPSRDICQRGTSLTIQCQVDSQVTMMFWYRQQPGQSLTLIATANQGSEATYESGFVIDKFPISRPNLTFSTLTVSNMSPEDSSIYLCSVEVADYGYTFGSGTRLTVV.

The chain employs TRBV7-9 and TRBJ2-5; 7 bases match TRBD2. Germline CDR1 and CDR2: SEHNR and FQNEAQ (reference sequence). V dropped 4 bases and J dropped 4; count of bases not matched to a gene: 9. The CDR3 runs to 15 residues. CDR3 sequence reads: CASSSRREKRETQYF. CDR3 DNA: TGTGCCAGCAGCTCGCGGCGGGAGAAGAGAGAGACCCAGTACTTC.

This chain connects TRBV19 to TRBJ2-5; no definite D call. This CDR3 has 13 residues. The V gene's germline CDR1 is LNHDA and CDR2 SQIVND (reference sequence). The V and J ends lost 2 bases and 4 bases respectively, with 8 bases between them. CDR3 in amino acids: CASSITWGETQYF. The DNA for the CDR3 is TGTGCCAGTAGTATAACCTGGGGAGAGACCCAGTACTTC.

The V and J genes are TRBV5-4 and TRBJ2-1, with TRBD2 as a possible D gene (6 bases). CDR1 is SGHNT and CDR2 is YYREEE in the germline V gene (reference sequence). V lost 0 bases to trimming and J lost 2 bases, with 12 bases between them. The CDR3 covers 16 residues. CDR3 region: CASSLASGVAYNEQFF. The CDR3 DNA reads TGTGCCAGCAGCTTGGCGTCGGGAGTGGCCTACAATGAGCAGTTCTTC.

Concerning this clone itself: This sample also contains other DNA sequences that code for the same CDR3. This rearrangement joins TRBV19 to TRBJ1-5, with TRBD1 matching 10 bases. The V gene's germline CDR1 is LNHDA and CDR2 SQIVND (reference sequence). This CDR3 contains 14 residues. Trimming took 4 bases from V and 6 from J; bases not matched to a gene: 3. CDR3 bases: TGTGCCAGTAGTACGACAGGGGGCGGTCAGCCCCAGCATTTT. This sequence encodes CASSTTGGGQPQHF.

To note about this clone: The same CDR3 arises from other DNA sequences in this sample as well. The chain links TRBV5-1 to TRBJ1-5; D possibly corresponds to TRBD1 (6 bases). Trimming stripped 4 bases from V and 4 bases from J, with 9 bases between. Germline V gene data show CDR1 as SGHRS and CDR2 as YFSETQ. The CDR3 extends over 13 amino acids. The CDR3 is CASSIGGNQPQHF. CDR3 DNA sequence: TGCGCCAGCAGCATAGGGGGGAATCAGCCCCAGCATTTT.

The rearrangement links TRBV5-1 to TRBJ2-1, with a possible D match to TRBD2 (5 bases). The germline gives CDR1 SGHRS, CDR2 YFSETQ. Trimming removed 0 bases at V and 9 bases at J, with 16 bases between. The CDR3 extends over 15 amino acids. The CDR3 here is CASSLVAQAGVEQFF. CDR3 DNA: TGCGCCAGCAGCTTGGTAGCCCAGGCGGGCGTTGAGCAGTTCTTC. Based on the CDR3 plus reference TRBV5-1 and TRBJ2-1, the full variable domain is KAGVTQTPRYLIKTRGQQVTLSCSPISGHRSVSWYQQTPGQGLQFLFEYFSETQRNKGNFPGRFSGRQFSNSRSEMNVSTLELGDSALYLCASSLVAQAGVEQFFGPGTRLTVL.